The next 30 T cell receptor beta chains were all read from a single sample in a study of blood T cell repertoires in COVID-19 (dated by TCRdb to 2019 to 2021). Library creation used the immunoSEQ multiplex PCR assay. TCRdb re-hosts the immuneACCESS table, in-frame sequences only. Its copies lack some clones; in the studies checked, an unresolved V gene accounts for under half of them, and the cause for the rest is not known. The sample table shows roughly 410,000 clones, and roughly 90% are seen once. The ten largest clones add up to roughly 1.5% of the sample. The sequencing input was peripheral blood. These TCRs come from a woman aged 40 to 50 with COVID-19, enrolled during active disease.

V gene TRBV7-9 combines with J gene TRBJ2-1, with D unclear. The CDR3 covers 14 residues. V was clipped by 2 bases and J by 6 bases, with 11 bases between them. Germline loops: CDR1 SEHNR, CDR2 FQNEAQ (reference sequence). CDR3: CASSLNVEVNEQFF. Written as DNA, the CDR3 is TGTGCCAGCAGCTTAAACGTTGAGGTCAATGAGCAGTTCTTC.

The chain is built from TRBV2 and TRBJ1-4, with D maybe TRBD1 (6 bases). Trimming shortened V by 5 bases and J by 4 bases, and 14 bases separated the two germline ends. The CDR3 length is 15 residues. Germline V CDR1 and CDR2: SNHLY, FYNNEI. CDR3 nucleotides: TGTGCCAGCAGTTCGATCGACAGGCTTAATGAAAAACTGTTTTTT. As protein: CASSSIDRLNEKLFF.

This clone was counted once. The J gene is TRBJ1-5, the V gene TRBV28; D uncertain. CDR3 length: 15 amino acids. With 6 bases removed from V and 1 base from J, the gap between germline ends came to 13 bases. Germline V gene lookup returns CDR1 MDHEN and CDR2 SYDVKM. CDR3 coding DNA: TGTGCCAGCAGCTACGTTCATCTCAGCAATCAGCCCCAGCATTTT. Amino acid sequence: CASSYVHLSNQPQHF.

V and J are TRBV24-1 and TRBJ1-4, with 8 bases aligning to TRBD1. The germline gives CDR1 KGHDR, CDR2 SFDVKD. The CDR3 consists of 14 residues. Germline trimming cut 4 bases from V and 3 bases from J; bases unmatched to any gene: 0. The CDR3 protein is CATSETGANEKLFF. The CDR3 bases are TGTGCCACCAGTGAGACAGGGGCTAATGAAAAACTGTTTTTT.

The rearrangement uses TRBV9 and TRBJ1-6; D not certain. This CDR3 spans 15 amino acids. Germline lookup yields CDR1 SGDLS and CDR2 YYNGEE. V was pared by 2 bases and J by 9 bases, with 15 bases between. The CDR3 DNA sequence: TGTGCCAGCAGCGTGAATCCCGCCGGAGGTTCACCCCTCCACTTT. It yields the protein CASSVNPAGGSPLHF.

As DNA, the CDR3 is TGTGCCAGCAGCTTCTGGGGGCCTAACTATGGCTACACCTTC. It yields the protein CASSFWGPNYGYTF. The chain is built from TRBV7-2 and TRBJ1-2; D might be TRBD1 (6 bases). From germline, CDR1 is SGHTA and CDR2 FQGNSA. The CDR3 runs 14 residues. Trimming removed 3 bases at V and 0 bases at J, with 8 bases between.

V gene TRBV5-1 combines with J gene TRBJ2-7; 10 bases fit TRBD2. The length of the CDR3 is 15 residues. Germline V gene sequence: CDR1 SGHRS, CDR2 YFSETQ. J was trimmed by 2 bases and V by 0 bases; bases with no gene match: 2. This CDR3 is CASSLAGTSAYEQYF. The CDR3, as DNA: TGCGCCAGCAGCTTGGCCGGGACTAGCGCCTACGAGCAGTACTTC.

Concerning this clone: Other DNA sequences of this sample code for an identical CDR3. The chain uses TRBV18 and TRBJ2-5; 7 bases fit TRBD2. J gave up 4 bases and V 3 bases, and 2 bases lay outside the gene matches. CDR1 is KGHSH and CDR2 is LQKENI in the germline V gene. CDR3 size: 13 residues. In DNA, the CDR3 is TGTGCCAGCTCACCGGGAGGGTCAGAGACCCAGTACTTC. It codes for CASSPGGSETQYF.

This chain connects TRBV28 to TRBJ2-7, with D tentatively TRBD1 (5 bases). In germline, CDR1 is MDHEN, CDR2 SYDVKM. Deletions cut 6 bases from V and 8 bases from J, with 26 bases between. This CDR3 has 16 residues. The CDR3: CASSPIRTGPFLQQYF. As DNA, the CDR3 is TGTGCCAGCAGCCCCATACGCACAGGACCCTTCCTACAGCAGTACTTC.

This chain uses TRBV15 with TRBJ1-2; the D gene is possibly TRBD1 (5 bases). CDR1 LNHNV and CDR2 YYDKDF come from the germline V gene (reference sequence). The CDR3 has 15 amino acids. Trimming removed 4 bases from V and 5 bases from J, with 17 bases in between. The CDR3 DNA reads as TGTGCCACCAGCAAACCCGGGGGGTTTCGATATGGCTACACCTTC. Residues: CATSKPGGFRYGYTF.

CDR3 in amino acids: CASSREGMGYEQYF. The CDR3 coding sequence is TGTGCCAGCTCGAGGGAGGGGATGGGGTACGAGCAGTACTTC. This rearrangement joins TRBV18 to TRBJ2-7; 7 bases are shared with TRBD2. The CDR3 has 14 amino acids. The germline V gene has CDR1 KGHSH and CDR2 LQKENI. The ends lost 6 bases at V and 4 bases at J; junction bases unmatched: 9.

CDR3 nucleotides: TGTGCCATCGCCGGGGGGGGCTCCTCGGAGGGAGAGCAGTACTTC. This gives the protein CAIAGGGSSEGEQYF. This chain uses TRBV10-3 with TRBJ2-7, with 8 bases that match TRBD2. With V trimmed by 8 bases and J by 7 bases, 16 bases remained unmatched. CDR1 is ENHRY, CDR2 SYGVKD, per germline. This CDR3 is 15 amino acids long.

This clone showed up just a few times. The chain uses TRBV3-1 (or the pseudogene TRBV3-2) and TRBJ2-7; 7 bases fit TRBD1. Germline CDR1 LGHDT, CDR2 YNNKEL (reference sequence). This CDR3 region has 14 residues. V lost 4 bases and J lost 2; bases outside the gene matches: 5. CDR3 amino acids: CASSLLGGTYEQYF. Here the CDR3 DNA reads TGTGCCAGCAGCCTCCTAGGGGGCACCTACGAGCAGTACTTC.

This clone was seen at least ten times. The chain carries TRBV28 and TRBJ2-2; 8 bases fit TRBD1. With V trimmed by 6 bases and J by 1 base, 4 bases remained unmatched. Germline assignment: CDR1 MDHEN and CDR2 SYDVKM. The CDR3 spans 15 residues. In DNA form, the CDR3 reads TGTGCCAGCAGACTACAGGGGGAGAACACCGGGGAGCTGTTTTTT. It yields the protein CASRLQGENTGELFF.

The chain joins TRBV4-3 to TRBJ1-6; the match to TRBD1 covers 8 bases. The CDR3 totals 16 residues. V trimming: 4 bases; J trimming: 10 bases; junction bases outside the gene matches: 12. Germline V gene data show CDR1 as LGHNA and CDR2 as YSLEER. The CDR3 loop is CASSPNPDRVGSPLHF. Written as DNA, the CDR3 is TGCGCCAGCAGCCCAAATCCGGACAGGGTAGGGTCACCCCTCCACTTT.

The V gene is TRBV5-1, the J gene TRBJ1-2; possibly TRBD1 for D (5 bases). V lost 4 bases and J lost 5, with 15 bases in between. Germline lookup yields CDR1 SGHRS and CDR2 YFSETQ. There are 14 residues in the CDR3. The DNA of the CDR3 is TGCGCCAGCAGCATCGGGACTCCCCCGTATGGCTACACCTTC. Amino acids: CASSIGTPPYGYTF.

The chain carries TRBV18 and TRBJ2-3, with no clear D. The V end lost 4 bases, the J end lost 4 bases, and 9 bases lay between the germline ends. The CDR3 has 13 amino acids. Germline loops: CDR1 KGHSH, CDR2 LQKENI. The CDR3 loop reads CASSRRNSDTQYF. The CDR3 coding sequence is TGTGCCAGCTCACGGCGGAATTCAGATACGCAGTATTTT.

This chain connects TRBV6-6 to TRBJ1-1; 9 positions agree with TRBD1. Germline V lookup: CDR1 MNHNY, CDR2 SVGAGI (reference sequence). V trimming: 6 bases; J trimming: 1 base; junction bases outside the gene matches: 3. The CDR3 has 14 residues. Here the CDR3 DNA reads TGTGCCAGCAGAAGGGACAGGGAGAACACTGAAGCTTTCTTT. Translation gives CASRRDRENTEAFF.

The rearrangement links TRBV7-9 to TRBJ1-1, with 7 bases lining up with TRBD1. The CDR3 length is 15 residues. J gave up 1 base and V 6 bases, and 8 bases lay outside the gene matches. Germline V gives CDR1 SEHNR, CDR2 FQNEAQ (reference sequence). The CDR3 is CASRKLQGTNTEAFF. The CDR3 DNA is TGTGCCAGCAGGAAACTACAGGGGACGAACACTGAAGCTTTCTTT. The whole variable domain, filled in from reference TRBV7-9 and TRBJ1-1, reads DTGVSQNPRHKITKRGQNVTFRCDPISEHNRLYWYRQTLGQGPEFLTYFQNEAQLEKSRLLSDRFSAERPKGSFSTLEIQRTEQGDSAMYLCASRKLQGTNTEAFFGQGTRLTVV.

This chain links TRBV5-1 with TRBJ1-2; D call uncertain. Germline V gene lookup returns CDR1 SGHRS and CDR2 YFSETQ. V was pared by 2 bases and J by 7 bases, with 18 bases between. This CDR3 has 15 residues. Written as DNA, the CDR3 is TGCGCCAGCAGCTTACGTACAGAGCCGGCCTTTGGCTACACCTTC. Its translation: CASSLRTEPAFGYTF. Based on the CDR3 plus reference TRBV5-1 and TRBJ1-2, the full variable domain is KAGVTQTPRYLIKTRGQQVTLSCSPISGHRSVSWYQQTPGQGLQFLFEYFSETQRNKGNFPGRFSGRQFSNSRSEMNVSTLELGDSALYLCASSLRTEPAFGYTFGSGTRLTVV.

The chain recombines TRBV9 with TRBJ2-2, with D tentatively TRBD2 (6 bases). The CDR3 contains 14 residues. V was trimmed by 4 bases and J by 2 bases, leaving 9 bases between them. Germline CDR1 is SGDLS and CDR2 is YYNGEE. CDR3 protein: CASSRDLNTGELFF. CDR3 sequence (DNA): TGTGCCAGCAGCCGGGACTTAAACACCGGGGAGCTGTTTTTT.

Written as DNA, the CDR3 is TGTGCCAGCAGTACCTATGGAGCGGGAGAGACCTACAATGAGCAGTTCTTC. Translation: CASSTYGAGETYNEQFF. The V gene is TRBV28, the J gene TRBJ2-1, with 8 nucleotides matching TRBD2. Looked up from germline, CDR1 is MDHEN and CDR2 is SYDVKM. Trimming removed 5 bases from V and 2 bases from J; junction bases left unmatched: 11. The CDR3 is made up of 17 amino acids.

The chain recombines TRBV27 with TRBJ2-7; possibly TRBD1 for D (6 bases). Germline-derived CDR1 and CDR2 are MNHEY and SMNVEV (reference sequence). This CDR3 is built from 16 residues. The germline V and J ends were trimmed by 5 bases and 1 base, with 18 bases remaining between them. Here the CDR3 reads CASSPGQSQVSYEQYF. As DNA, the CDR3 is TGTGCCAGCAGTCCTGGACAGTCTCAAGTTTCCTACGAGCAGTACTTC.

The chain has TRBV7-3 and TRBJ2-2; D remains unclear. V was pared by 5 bases and J by 4 bases, with 8 bases between. Germline V lookup: CDR1 SGHTA, CDR2 FQGTGA. The CDR3 has 13 residues. CDR3 region: CASSPTTTGELFF. DNA for the CDR3: TGTGCCAGCAGCCCTACCACCACCGGGGAGCTGTTTTTT. The complete variable domain, with remaining parts taken from reference TRBV7-3 and TRBJ2-2, reads GAGVSQTPSNKVTEKGKYVELRCDPISGHTALYWYRQSLGQGPEFLIYFQGTGAADDSGLPNDRFFAVRPEGSVSTLKIQRTERGDSAVYLCASSPTTTGELFFGEGSRLTVL.

This chain uses TRBV5-1 with TRBJ1-1; TRBD1 is a possible D gene (5 bases). The CDR3 runs 13 residues. From germline, CDR1 is SGHRS and CDR2 YFSETQ. Trimming left V 0 bases short and J 5 bases short, with 8 bases between. DNA for the CDR3: TGCGCCAGCAGCTTGGAGGGGATGACTGAAGCTTTCTTT. Its translation is CASSLEGMTEAFF.

The rearrangement uses TRBV5-1 and TRBJ1-1; TRBD1 matches 7 bases. Germline V gene sequence: CDR1 SGHRS, CDR2 YFSETQ. The CDR3 sequence is 14 residues long. V was pared by 3 bases and J by 8 bases, with 10 bases of the junction left unmatched. The CDR3, as DNA: TGCGCCAGCAGCTGGGACAGCCGCGCCAGGGAAGCTTTCTTT. This gives the protein CASSWDSRAREAFF.

The chain uses TRBV4-3 and TRBJ1-2; maybe TRBD1 (5 bases). Trimming stripped 0 bases from V and 8 bases from J, with 13 bases between. CDR1 is LGHNA, CDR2 YSLEER, per germline. This CDR3 has 14 residues. The CDR3 reads CASSQDRAGFGYTF. DNA for the CDR3: TGCGCCAGCAGCCAAGATCGGGCAGGGTTCGGCTACACCTTC.

The J gene is TRBJ2-4, the V gene TRBV5-6; D gene unclear. V was shortened by 2 bases and J by 5 bases, with 2 bases between the two germline ends. The CDR3 is 11 residues long. The germline CDR1 and CDR2 sequences are SGHDT and YYEEEE. The CDR3 DNA reads TGTGCCAGCAGCTTCGAAAACATTCAGTACTTC. Encoded protein: CASSFENIQYF. Looking up the rest from reference TRBV5-6 and TRBJ2-4 gives the full variable domain: DAGVTQSPTHLIKTRGQQVTLRCSPKSGHDTVSWYQQALGQGPQFIFQYYEEEERQRGNFPDRFSGHQFPNYSSELNVNALLLGDSALYLCASSFENIQYFGAGTRLSVL.

This chain connects TRBV6-5 to TRBJ1-1, with no clear D. CDR3 length: 15 residues. Trimming left V 8 bases short and J 4 bases short, with 20 bases between. CDR1 is MNHEY, CDR2 SVGAGI, per germline. The CDR3 sequence: CASGQGLGGSTEAFF. DNA of the CDR3: TGTGCCAGCGGGCAAGGGCTTGGCGGGAGCACTGAAGCTTTCTTT.

The rearrangement uses TRBV5-1 and TRBJ2-5; TRBD1 matches 8 bases. Germline-derived CDR1 and CDR2 are SGHRS and YFSETQ. This CDR3 comprises 15 residues. After removal of 4 bases from V and 4 bases from J, the junction contained 9 bases not matched to a gene. The CDR3 loop reads CASSVRQGMGETQYF. In DNA form, the CDR3 reads TGCGCCAGCAGCGTTCGACAGGGGATGGGAGAGACCCAGTACTTC.